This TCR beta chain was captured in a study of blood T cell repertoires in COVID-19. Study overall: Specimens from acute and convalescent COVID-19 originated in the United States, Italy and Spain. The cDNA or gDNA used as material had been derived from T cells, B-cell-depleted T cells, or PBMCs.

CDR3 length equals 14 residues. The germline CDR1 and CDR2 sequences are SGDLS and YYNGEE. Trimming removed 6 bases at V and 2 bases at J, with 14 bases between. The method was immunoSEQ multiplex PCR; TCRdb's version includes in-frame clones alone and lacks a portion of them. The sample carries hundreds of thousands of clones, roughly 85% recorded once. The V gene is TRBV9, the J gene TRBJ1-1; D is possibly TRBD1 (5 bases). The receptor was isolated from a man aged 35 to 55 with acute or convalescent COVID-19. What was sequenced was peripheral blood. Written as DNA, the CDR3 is TGTGCCAGCACCTTAGACAGCCTTAACACTGAAGCTTTCTTT. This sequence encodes CASTLDSLNTEAFF.